A single sample is the source of the 25 T cell receptor beta chains below, sequenced in a study of blood T cell repertoires in COVID-19. Using immunoSEQ multiplex PCR, the repertoire was profiled, and TCRdb retains in-frame clones only, with some absent. This sample has about 100,000 clones; roughly nine tenths occur once, and the top ten carry about 7.4%. The sequencing sample was made of peripheral blood. The receptor set was obtained from a man aged 25 to 40 in a cohort sampled during active COVID-19.

This clone was counted a single time. V is TRBV3-1 (or the pseudogene TRBV3-2) and J is TRBJ2-4, with D possibly matching TRBD2 (6 bases). Per the germline V gene, CDR1 is LGHDT and CDR2 is YNNKEL (reference sequence). CDR3 length: 16 amino acids. Deletions cut 4 bases from V and 0 bases from J, with 13 bases between. The CDR3 is CASSPGEHIAKNIQYF. The CDR3, as DNA: TGTGCCAGCAGCCCGGGGGAACATATAGCCAAAAACATTCAGTACTTC.

The chain links TRBV2 to TRBJ2-2; 8 bases are a match to TRBD2. Germline-derived CDR1 and CDR2 are SNHLY and FYNNEI. V lost 6 bases to trimming and J lost 6 bases; unmatched junction nucleotides: 0. CDR3 size: 12 residues. CDR3 in DNA: TGTGCCAGCAGCGGGGGGGCCGGGGAGCTGTTTTTT. This gives the protein CASSGGAGELFF. The full variable domain, completed using reference TRBV2 and TRBJ2-2, is EPEVTQTPSHQVTQMGQEVILRCVPISNHLYFYWYRQILGQKVEFLVSFYNNEISEKSEIFDDQFSVERPDGSNFTLKIRSTKLEDSAMYFCASSGGAGELFFGEGSRLTVL.

CDR3 protein: CASSSDRHTEAFF. Written as DNA, the CDR3 is TGCGCCAGCAGCTCGGACAGGCACACTGAAGCTTTCTTT. This chain joins TRBV5-1 and TRBJ1-1; 7 bases are shared with TRBD1. The CDR3 runs 13 residues. The germline V gene has CDR1 SGHRS and CDR2 YFSETQ. Unmatched junction bases numbered 2, after V lost 3 bases and J lost 3 bases.

CDR3 in DNA: TGTGCCAGCAGCTTCCAGGACAGTGGATACGAGCAGTACTTC. This codes for CASSFQDSGYEQYF. The chain is built from TRBV7-2 and TRBJ2-7; D possibly corresponds to TRBD1 (6 bases). The CDR3 covers 14 residues. Trimming shortened V by 3 bases and J by 4 bases, and 13 bases separated the two germline ends. CDR1 SGHTA and CDR2 FQGNSA come from the germline V gene.

This rearrangement joins TRBV11-2 to TRBJ1-5, with TRBD1 as a possible D gene (5 bases). V dropped 0 bases and J dropped 5 bases, with 11 bases sitting between them. This CDR3 contains 15 residues. The germline CDR1 and CDR2 sequences are SGHAT and FQNNGV. CDR3 sequence (DNA): TGTGCCAGCAGCTTAGATGGGAGGGGCGATCAGCCCCAGCATTTT. It translates to CASSLDGRGDQPQHF.

The chain carries TRBV28 and TRBJ1-5, with D perhaps TRBD1 (5 bases). Germline CDR1 reads MDHEN; CDR2 reads SYDVKM. The CDR3 spans 17 residues. Trimming stripped 1 base from V and 6 bases from J, with 19 bases between. The CDR3 loop reads CASSLFQGGLLRQPQHF. Written as DNA, the CDR3 is TGTGCCAGCAGTTTATTCCAGGGCGGTCTATTGCGTCAGCCCCAGCATTTT.

The genes are TRBV11-2 and TRBJ2-5; TRBD2 matches at 10 bases. CDR3 length equals 16 residues. Losses at the gene ends were 5 bases for V and 4 bases for J; bases not matched to a gene: 10. Germline CDR1 SGHAT, CDR2 FQNNGV. CDR3 sequence (DNA): TGTGCCAGCAGCCCCGGGGTAGCGGGGGGCGCAGAGACCCAGTACTTC. It specifies CASSPGVAGGAETQYF.

The sample holds one count of this clone. The V and J genes are TRBV28 and TRBJ2-7, with a tentative D call TRBD1 (5 bases). Germline lookup yields CDR1 MDHEN and CDR2 SYDVKM. The CDR3 extends over 16 amino acids. V was trimmed by 3 bases and J by 3 bases, leaving 18 bases between them. Written as DNA, the CDR3 is TGTGCCAGCAGTTTTCTATGGGGCGCCCCTATCTACGAGCAGTACTTC. Its translation is CASSFLWGAPIYEQYF.

V usage is TRBV6-5 and J usage is TRBJ1-2, with unresolved D. In germline, CDR1 is MNHEY, CDR2 SVGAGI. V lost 8 bases to trimming and J lost 4 bases, with 14 bases between them. The CDR3 runs 13 residues. The CDR3 DNA sequence: TGTGCCAGCTCCCGGGAGGAAATCTATGGCTACACCTTC. Translating gives CASSREEIYGYTF.

The chain recombines TRBV18 with TRBJ1-4; TRBD1 might be the D (6 bases). Trimming pared 3 bases from V and 3 bases from J, leaving 23 bases between. The CDR3 totals 19 residues. CDR1 and CDR2 from the germline V gene are KGHSH and LQKENI. The CDR3 region is CASSPYLQGGVESNEKLFF. The CDR3 region has the DNA TGTGCCAGCTCACCCTATCTACAGGGTGGTGTAGAGTCTAATGAAAAACTGTTTTTT.

The chain is built from TRBV9 and TRBJ1-1; D is ambiguous. Germline values: CDR1 SGDLS, CDR2 YYNGEE. This CDR3 is 13 amino acids long. V was shortened by 1 base and J by 5 bases, with 9 bases between the two germline ends. The CDR3 DNA reads as TGTGCCAGCAGCGTACTGGCCAAAACTGAAGCTTTCTTT. Amino acids: CASSVLAKTEAFF.

This clone is a singleton in its sample. The chain links TRBV7-9 to TRBJ1-4, with D possibly being TRBD1 (5 bases). V was cut by 1 base and J by 4 bases, with 10 bases left in between. Germline V CDR1 and CDR2: SEHNR, FQNEAQ (reference sequence). The CDR3 is 15 residues long. Here the CDR3 DNA reads TGTGCCAGCAGCTTAGTGGAGGGGATTAATGAAAAACTGTTTTTT. It encodes CASSLVEGINEKLFF.

The gene calls are TRBV7-9 and TRBJ1-2; 11 nucleotides line up with TRBD1. The CDR3 is 14 amino acids. Trimming removed 5 bases from V and 6 bases from J; junction bases left unmatched: 5. CDR1 and CDR2 from the germline V gene are SEHNR and FQNEAQ (reference sequence). The CDR3 protein is CASSPKGQGDGYTF. CDR3 in DNA: TGTGCCAGCAGCCCAAAGGGACAGGGGGATGGCTACACCTTC.

The chain has TRBV2 and TRBJ2-1, with D perhaps TRBD2 (5 bases). The CDR3 totals 14 residues. Per the germline V gene, CDR1 is SNHLY and CDR2 is FYNNEI. Trimming removed 7 bases at V and 0 bases at J, with 10 bases between. The CDR3 sequence: CASIEGLSYNEQFF. The CDR3 region has the DNA TGTGCCAGCATTGAGGGCCTCTCCTACAATGAGCAGTTCTTC.

This clone was seen a few times. The chain has TRBV6-4 and TRBJ2-1; D is perhaps TRBD2 (7 bases). The germline gives CDR1 MRHNA, CDR2 SNTAGT. V was shortened by 0 bases and J by 9 bases, with 18 bases between the two germline ends. The CDR3 length is 16 residues. Here the CDR3 reads CASSDSPGRGHGEQFF. DNA of the CDR3: TGTGCCAGCAGTGACTCCCCCGGGCGGGGGCACGGTGAGCAGTTCTTC.

In its sample, this clone was seen once. The genes are TRBV9 and TRBJ1-3, with 9 positions matching TRBD1. This CDR3 is built from 16 residues. The V gene end was trimmed by 4 bases and the J gene end by 0 bases; junction bases not matched to a gene: 5. Germline loops: CDR1 SGDLS, CDR2 YYNGEE. The chain's CDR3 is CASSPRTGASGNTIYF. In nucleotides, the CDR3 is TGTGCCAGCAGCCCTCGGACAGGGGCCTCTGGAAACACCATATATTTT.

The chain joins TRBV7-2 to TRBJ1-1; D is undetermined. This CDR3 has 14 amino acids. V lost 3 bases, J lost 0 bases, and 8 bases lay in between. From germline, CDR1 is SGHTA and CDR2 FQGNSA. The CDR3 DNA sequence: TGTGCCAGCAGCTTTGGCGGCATGAACACTGAAGCTTTCTTT. This codes for CASSFGGMNTEAFF.

This clone was counted a single time. The chain employs TRBV13 and TRBJ2-1; 11 bases agree with TRBD2. After removal of 3 bases from V and 7 bases from J, the junction contained 2 bases not matched to a gene. The germline V gene encodes CDR1 PRHDT and CDR2 FYEKMQ (reference sequence). CDR3 length: 14 amino acids. CDR3 in amino acids: CASSFSGGGNEQFF. The CDR3 DNA reads TGTGCCAGCAGCTTTAGCGGGGGGGGGAATGAGCAGTTCTTC.

The V and J genes are TRBV12-2 and TRBJ2-7; TRBD2 was called by the table and not checked on the DNA. TRBV12-2 is a known pseudogene. This CDR3 is 16 amino acids long. CDR3 sequence reads: CASRFPSSADSYEQYF. As DNA, the CDR3 is TGTGCAAGTCGCTTTCCTAGCTCGGCGGACTCCTACGAGCAGTACTTC.

The rearrangement joins TRBV30 to TRBJ1-5, with D possibly TRBD1 on 6 matching bases. CDR1 and CDR2 (germline): GTSNPN, SVGIG (reference sequence). V was pared by 4 bases and J by 3 bases, with 13 bases between. This CDR3 region has 14 residues. The CDR3 loop reads CAWTGHAFNQPQHF. DNA of the CDR3: TGTGCCTGGACGGGACATGCGTTCAATCAGCCCCAGCATTTT.

The chain links TRBV6-5 to TRBJ1-5; a weak D match, TRBD1 (5 bases). Germline assignment: CDR1 MNHEY and CDR2 SVGAGI. This CDR3 has 14 residues. Trimming left V 6 bases short and J 6 bases short, with 15 bases between. The CDR3 bases are TGTGCCAGCAGGGAGGGAGGGGTGGGTCAGCCCCAGCATTTT. Translating gives CASREGGVGQPQHF.

The chain uses TRBV5-4 and TRBJ2-2, with TRBD2 as a possible D gene (5 bases). Trimming took off 4 bases at V and 0 bases at J, with 10 bases between the two ends. Germline loops: CDR1 SGHNT, CDR2 YYREEE (reference sequence). There are 15 residues in the CDR3. The CDR3 loop is CASSPPGANTGELFF. In nucleotides, the CDR3 is TGTGCCAGCAGCCCCCCCGGGGCGAACACCGGGGAGCTGTTTTTT.

This clone is a singleton in its sample. This sequence joins TRBV4-1 and TRBJ2-3, with 13 bases that match TRBD2. V gave up 4 bases and J gave up 0 bases; unmatched junction bases: 13. CDR3 length: 20 amino acids. The germline CDR1 and CDR2 sequences are MGHRA and YSYEKL. Here the CDR3 reads CASSLLPLGLAGVSTDTQYF. Written as DNA, the CDR3 is TGCGCCAGCAGCCTCCTACCCCTCGGACTAGCGGGGGTAAGCACAGATACGCAGTATTTT.

The chain combines TRBV6-6 with TRBJ1-4, with a possible D match to TRBD1 (6 bases). The V end was cut by 3 bases, the J end by 8 bases, with 19 bases between. CDR1 and CDR2 (germline): MNHNY, SVGAGI (reference sequence). The CDR3 has 16 amino acids. CDR3: CASSYKAVGGKEKLFF. The CDR3 region has the DNA TGTGCCAGCAGTTATAAAGCTGTAGGGGGAAAAGAAAAACTGTTTTTT.

The chain couples TRBV5-4 to TRBJ2-3; TRBD2 agrees at 16 bases. The junction had 5 bases not matched to a gene; V was cut back by 4 bases and J by 9 bases. In germline, CDR1 is SGHNT, CDR2 YYREEE (reference sequence). The CDR3 is 15 amino acids. CDR3 nucleotides: TGTGCCAGCAGCCAAGGGACTAGCGGGGGGGGAACGCAGTATTTT. Amino acids: CASSQGTSGGGTQYF.